This TCR beta chain originates from a study of read filtering for tumor transcriptome and immune sequencing. Study information: By R-ISS, stages I, II and III held about 8, 17 and 7 patients. After DNase treatment, RNA was made into whole-transcriptome libraries. General study points: The CD138-negative fraction was mixed bone marrow immune cells, not pure T cells.

Bone marrow was sampled from every patient at the time of active disease. This clonotype appeared a few times. No antigen is known for it. The library was built from around 380 ng RNA with molecular barcoded adaptors for alpha/delta and beta/gamma chains. TCRdb used MiXCR to reprocess the reads, holding one entry per CDR3 protein. The table lists 130,000 or so distinct CDR3 sequences, approximately 13% of them singletons. Trimming stripped 5 bases from V and 4 bases from J, with 21 bases between. CDR1 SGHAT and CDR2 FQNNGV come from the germline V gene. The length of the CDR3 is 16 residues. The chain carries TRBV11-2 and TRBJ2-7; the D gene is possibly TRBD1 (6 bases). This clonotype was sampled from a donor at least 40 years old with multiple myeloma. The sample consisted of a population of CD138-negative cells sorted from bone marrow. For the CDR3, the DNA is TGTGCCAGCAGCCGGAACAGGGACCTTAATCAGTACGAGCAGTACTTC. This sequence encodes CASSRNRDLNQYEQYF.